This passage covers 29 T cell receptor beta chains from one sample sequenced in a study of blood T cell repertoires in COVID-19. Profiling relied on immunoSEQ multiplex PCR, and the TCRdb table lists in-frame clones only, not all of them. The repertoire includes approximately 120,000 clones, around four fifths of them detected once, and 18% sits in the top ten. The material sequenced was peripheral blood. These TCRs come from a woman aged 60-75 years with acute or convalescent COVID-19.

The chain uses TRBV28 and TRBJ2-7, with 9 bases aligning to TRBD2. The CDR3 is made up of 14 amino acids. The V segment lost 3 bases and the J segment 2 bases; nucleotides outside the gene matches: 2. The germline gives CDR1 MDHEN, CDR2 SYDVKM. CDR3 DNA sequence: TGTGCCAGCAGTTTGGGACTAGCCCCCTACGAGCAGTACTTC. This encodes CASSLGLAPYEQYF.

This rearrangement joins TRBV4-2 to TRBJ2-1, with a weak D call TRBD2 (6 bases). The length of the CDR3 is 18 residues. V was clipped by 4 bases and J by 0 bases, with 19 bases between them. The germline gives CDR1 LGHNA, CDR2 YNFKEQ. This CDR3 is CASSRKPLAGISYNEQFF. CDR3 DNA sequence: TGTGCCAGCAGCCGCAAACCCCTGGCGGGGATCTCCTACAATGAGCAGTTCTTC.

The CDR3 sequence: CASSEFLGRGHSPLHF. In DNA, the CDR3 is TGTGCCAGCAGTGAATTCTTGGGCAGGGGTCATTCACCCCTCCACTTT. The V gene is TRBV6-1, the J gene TRBJ1-6; maybe TRBD1 (6 bases). CDR1 is MNHNS and CDR2 is SASEGT in the germline V gene. The germline V and J ends were trimmed by 2 bases and 8 bases, with 16 bases remaining between them. CDR3 length equals 16 residues.

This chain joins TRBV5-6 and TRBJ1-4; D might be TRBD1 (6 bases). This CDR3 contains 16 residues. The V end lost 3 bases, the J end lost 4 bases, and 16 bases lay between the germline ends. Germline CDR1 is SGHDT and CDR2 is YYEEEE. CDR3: CASSSSVGTFNEKLFF. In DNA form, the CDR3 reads TGTGCCAGCAGCTCCTCAGTCGGGACATTTAATGAAAAACTGTTTTTT. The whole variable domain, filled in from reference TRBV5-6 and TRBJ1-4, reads DAGVTQSPTHLIKTRGQQVTLRCSPKSGHDTVSWYQQALGQGPQFIFQYYEEEERQRGNFPDRFSGHQFPNYSSELNVNALLLGDSALYLCASSSSVGTFNEKLFFGSGTQLSVL.

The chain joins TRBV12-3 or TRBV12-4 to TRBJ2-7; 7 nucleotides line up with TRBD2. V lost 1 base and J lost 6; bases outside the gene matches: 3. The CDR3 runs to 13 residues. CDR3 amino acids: CASSLGREGEQYF. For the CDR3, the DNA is TGTGCCAGCAGTTTAGGCAGGGAGGGCGAGCAGTACTTC.

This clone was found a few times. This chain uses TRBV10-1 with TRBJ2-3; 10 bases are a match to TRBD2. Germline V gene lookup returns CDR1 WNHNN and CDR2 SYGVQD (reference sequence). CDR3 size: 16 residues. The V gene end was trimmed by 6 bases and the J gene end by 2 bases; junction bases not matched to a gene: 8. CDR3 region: CASSDGLAGVTDTQYF. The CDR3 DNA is TGCGCCAGCAGCGACGGGCTAGCGGGGGTCACAGATACGCAGTATTTT.

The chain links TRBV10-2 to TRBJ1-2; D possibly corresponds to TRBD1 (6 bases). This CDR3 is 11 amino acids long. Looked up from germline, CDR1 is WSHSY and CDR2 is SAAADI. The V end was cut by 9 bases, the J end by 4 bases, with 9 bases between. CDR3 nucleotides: TGCGCCAGTCAGGGGACCTATGGCTACACCTTC. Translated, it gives CASQGTYGYTF.

CDR3 loop: CASSPRGSEVAEAFF. In DNA, the CDR3 is TGTGCCAGCTCACCAAGAGGGTCAGAGGTTGCTGAAGCTTTCTTT. The chain has TRBV18 and TRBJ1-1; D remains ambiguous. Per germline, CDR1 KGHSH and CDR2 LQKENI. The CDR3 has 15 residues. V lost 2 bases and J lost 6, with 16 bases in between. The whole variable domain, filled in from reference TRBV18 and TRBJ1-1, reads NAGVMQNPRHLVRRRGQEARLRCSPMKGHSHVYWYRQLPEEGLKFMVYLQKENIIDESGMPKERFSAEFPKEGPSILRIQQVVRGDSAAYFCASSPRGSEVAEAFFGQGTRLTVV.

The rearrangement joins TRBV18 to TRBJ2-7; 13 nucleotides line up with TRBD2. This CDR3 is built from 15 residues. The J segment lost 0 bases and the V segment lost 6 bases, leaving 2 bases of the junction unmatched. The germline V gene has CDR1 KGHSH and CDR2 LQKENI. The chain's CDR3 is CASSRTSGSSYEQYF. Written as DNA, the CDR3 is TGTGCCAGCTCTCGGACTAGCGGGAGCTCCTACGAGCAGTACTTC.

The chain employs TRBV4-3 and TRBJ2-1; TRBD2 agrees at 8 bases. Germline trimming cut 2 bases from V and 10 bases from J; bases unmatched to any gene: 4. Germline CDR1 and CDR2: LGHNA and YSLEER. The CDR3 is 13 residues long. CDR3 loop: CASSQRSGIEQFF. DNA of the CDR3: TGCGCCAGCAGCCAACGTAGCGGGATCGAGCAGTTCTTC.

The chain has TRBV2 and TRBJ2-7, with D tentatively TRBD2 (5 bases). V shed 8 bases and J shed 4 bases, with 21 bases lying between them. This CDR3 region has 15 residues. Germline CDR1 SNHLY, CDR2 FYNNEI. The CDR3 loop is CASRLSQESGYEQYF. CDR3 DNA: TGTGCCAGCCGTCTGAGTCAAGAGTCGGGGTACGAGCAGTACTTC.

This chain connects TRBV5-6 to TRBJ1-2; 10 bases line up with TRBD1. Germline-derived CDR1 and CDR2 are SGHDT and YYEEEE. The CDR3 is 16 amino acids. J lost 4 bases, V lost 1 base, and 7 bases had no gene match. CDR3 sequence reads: CASSLTRDRGFYGYTF. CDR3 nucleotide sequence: TGTGCCAGCAGCTTGACCCGGGACAGGGGCTTCTATGGCTACACCTTC.

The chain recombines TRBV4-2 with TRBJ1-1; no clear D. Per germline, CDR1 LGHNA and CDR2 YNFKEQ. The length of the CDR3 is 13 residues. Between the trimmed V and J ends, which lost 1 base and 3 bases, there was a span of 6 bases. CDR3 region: CASSQVRDTEAFF. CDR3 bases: TGTGCCAGCAGCCAAGTGCGGGACACTGAAGCTTTCTTT.

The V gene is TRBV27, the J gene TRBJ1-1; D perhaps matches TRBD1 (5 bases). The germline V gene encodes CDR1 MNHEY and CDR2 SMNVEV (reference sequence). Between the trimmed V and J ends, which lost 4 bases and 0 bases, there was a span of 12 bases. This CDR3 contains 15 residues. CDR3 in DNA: TGTGCCAGCAGTTATCGCGACAGAGTGAACACTGAAGCTTTCTTT. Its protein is CASSYRDRVNTEAFF.

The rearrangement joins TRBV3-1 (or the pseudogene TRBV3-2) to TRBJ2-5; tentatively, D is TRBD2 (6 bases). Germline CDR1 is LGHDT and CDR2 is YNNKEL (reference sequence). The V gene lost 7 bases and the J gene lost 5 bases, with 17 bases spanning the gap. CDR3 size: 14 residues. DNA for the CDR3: TGTGCCAGCACCAACTATGGGGGGATGGAGACCCAGTACTTC. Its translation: CASTNYGGMETQYF.

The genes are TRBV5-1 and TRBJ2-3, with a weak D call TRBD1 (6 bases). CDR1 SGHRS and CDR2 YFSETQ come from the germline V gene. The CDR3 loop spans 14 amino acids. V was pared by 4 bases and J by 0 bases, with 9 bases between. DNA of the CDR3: TGCGCCAGCAGCGAGGGACATAGCACAGATACGCAGTATTTT. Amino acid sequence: CASSEGHSTDTQYF. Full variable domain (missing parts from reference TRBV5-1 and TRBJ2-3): KAGVTQTPRYLIKTRGQQVTLSCSPISGHRSVSWYQQTPGQGLQFLFEYFSETQRNKGNFPGRFSGRQFSNSRSEMNVSTLELGDSALYLCASSEGHSTDTQYFGPGTRLTVL.

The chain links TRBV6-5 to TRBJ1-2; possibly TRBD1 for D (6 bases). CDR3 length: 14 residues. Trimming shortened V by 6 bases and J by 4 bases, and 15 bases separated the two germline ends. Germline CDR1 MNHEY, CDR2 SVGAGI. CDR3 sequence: CASRRQDLGYGYTF. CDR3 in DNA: TGTGCCAGCAGGAGACAGGATCTGGGCTATGGCTACACCTTC.

The CDR3 loop is CASRLPSSPLHF. The CDR3 DNA reads TGTGCCAGCCGACTACCCTCCTCACCCCTCCACTTT. The chain employs TRBV19 and TRBJ1-6; D gene ambiguous. V was shortened by 9 bases and J by 10 bases, with 13 bases between the two germline ends. Germline V CDR1 and CDR2: LNHDA, SQIVND (reference sequence). The CDR3 spans 12 residues.

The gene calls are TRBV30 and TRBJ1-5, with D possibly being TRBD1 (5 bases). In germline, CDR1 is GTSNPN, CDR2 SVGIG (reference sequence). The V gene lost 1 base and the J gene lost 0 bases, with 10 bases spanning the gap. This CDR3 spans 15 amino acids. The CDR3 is CAWSAGHFSNQPQHF. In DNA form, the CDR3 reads TGTGCCTGGAGTGCCGGACACTTTAGCAATCAGCCCCAGCATTTT.

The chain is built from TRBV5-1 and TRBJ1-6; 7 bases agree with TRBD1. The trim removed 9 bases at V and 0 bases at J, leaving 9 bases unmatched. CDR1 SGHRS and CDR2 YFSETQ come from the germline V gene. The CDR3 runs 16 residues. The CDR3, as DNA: TGCGCCATCCAACAGGGGCCTGGCTCCTATAATTCACCCCTCCACTTT. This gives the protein CAIQQGPGSYNSPLHF.

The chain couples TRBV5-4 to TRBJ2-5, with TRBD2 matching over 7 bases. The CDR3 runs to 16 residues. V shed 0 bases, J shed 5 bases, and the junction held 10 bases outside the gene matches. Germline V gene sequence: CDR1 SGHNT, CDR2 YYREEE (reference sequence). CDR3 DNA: TGTGCCAGCAGCTTGGCCACGGCGGGAGTTGGTGAGACCCAGTACTTC. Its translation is CASSLATAGVGETQYF.

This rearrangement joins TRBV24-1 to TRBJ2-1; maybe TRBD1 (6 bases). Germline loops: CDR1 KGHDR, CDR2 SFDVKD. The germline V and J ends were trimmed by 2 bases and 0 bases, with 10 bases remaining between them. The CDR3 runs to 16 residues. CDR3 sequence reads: CATSDSDRPSYNEQFF. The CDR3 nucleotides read TGTGCCACCAGTGATTCCGACAGGCCCTCCTACAATGAGCAGTTCTTC.

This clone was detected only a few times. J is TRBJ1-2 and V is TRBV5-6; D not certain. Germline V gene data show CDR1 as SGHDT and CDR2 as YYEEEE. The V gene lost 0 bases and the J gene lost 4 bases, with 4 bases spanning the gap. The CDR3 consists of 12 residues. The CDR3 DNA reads TGTGCCAGCAGCTTGGACAGCTATGGCTACACCTTC. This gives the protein CASSLDSYGYTF.

CDR3 in amino acids: CASSKKSGTGQFF. DNA for the CDR3: TGTGCCAGCAGTAAGAAAAGCGGGACTGGGCAGTTCTTC. The chain uses TRBV2 and TRBJ2-1, with TRBD2 matching 7 bases. Germline V gene data show CDR1 as SNHLY and CDR2 as FYNNEI. V shed 5 bases, J shed 12 bases, and the junction held 10 bases outside the gene matches. CDR3 length: 13 residues.

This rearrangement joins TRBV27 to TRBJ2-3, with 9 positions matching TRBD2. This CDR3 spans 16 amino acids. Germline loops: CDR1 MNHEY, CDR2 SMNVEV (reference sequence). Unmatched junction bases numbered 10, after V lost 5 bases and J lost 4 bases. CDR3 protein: CASSPGGSGRPDTQYF. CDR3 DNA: TGTGCCAGCAGTCCCGGGGGTAGCGGGAGACCAGATACGCAGTATTTT.

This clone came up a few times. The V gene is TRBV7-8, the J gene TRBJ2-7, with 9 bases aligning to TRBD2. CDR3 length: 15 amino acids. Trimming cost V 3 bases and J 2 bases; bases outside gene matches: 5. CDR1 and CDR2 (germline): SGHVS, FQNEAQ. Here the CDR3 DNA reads TGTGCCAGCAGCTTCGATCCTAGCGGGGCCTACGAGCAGTACTTC. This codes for CASSFDPSGAYEQYF.

The DNA of the CDR3 is TGTGCCAGTAGTTGGGGACAGACCTACGAGCAGTACTTC. Its translation: CASSWGQTYEQYF. The V gene is TRBV19, the J gene TRBJ2-7, with TRBD1 identical over 7 bases. V trimming: 5 bases; J trimming: 2 bases; junction bases outside the gene matches: 3. Looked up from germline, CDR1 is LNHDA and CDR2 is SQIVND (reference sequence). The CDR3 has 13 amino acids.

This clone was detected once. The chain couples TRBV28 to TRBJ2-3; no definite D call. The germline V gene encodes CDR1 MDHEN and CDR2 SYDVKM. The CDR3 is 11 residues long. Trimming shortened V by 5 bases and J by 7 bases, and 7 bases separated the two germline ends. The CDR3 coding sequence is TGTGCCAGCAGTCCACATAATACGCAGTATTTT. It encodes CASSPHNTQYF.

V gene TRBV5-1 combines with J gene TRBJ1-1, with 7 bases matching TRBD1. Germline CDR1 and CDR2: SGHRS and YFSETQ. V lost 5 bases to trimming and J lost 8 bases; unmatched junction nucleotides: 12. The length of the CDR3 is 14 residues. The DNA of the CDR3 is TGCGCCAGCAGGTTTGTGGAGGGGGCCGCAGAAGCTTTCTTT. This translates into CASRFVEGAAEAFF.